The 27 T cell receptor beta chains below come from one sample, sequenced in a study of blood T cell repertoires in COVID-19. Sequencing was performed with immunoSEQ multiplex PCR; in TCRdb, only in-frame clones are kept and a portion is missing. Of about 250,000 clones listed, almost 85% were seen once; the top ten hold approximately 5.1%. Source material: peripheral blood. The receptors here all came from a man between 50 and 59 years old with active or convalescent COVID-19.

J is TRBJ2-1 and V is TRBV7-9, with 10 bases matching TRBD1. Germline assignment: CDR1 SEHNR and CDR2 FQNEAQ (reference sequence). Unmatched junction bases numbered 8, after V lost 5 bases and J lost 7 bases. The CDR3 extends over 15 amino acids. As DNA, the CDR3 is TGTGCCAGCAGCATACAGCTGGACAGGGGGAATGAGCAGTTCTTC. It translates to CASSIQLDRGNEQFF.

The chain uses TRBV19 and TRBJ2-2, with D maybe TRBD2 (5 bases). CDR1 and CDR2 (germline): LNHDA, SQIVND (reference sequence). This CDR3 region has 12 residues. Between the trimmed V and J ends, which lost 9 bases and 6 bases, there was a span of 11 bases. The CDR3, as DNA: TGTGCCAGCCAGATGGAGGCCGGGGAGCTGTTTTTT. Protein product: CASQMEAGELFF.

The chain's CDR3 is CASSPRPGRNQPQHF. CDR3 nucleotides: TGTGCCAGCTCACCAAGGCCAGGCCGCAATCAGCCCCAGCATTTT. J is TRBJ1-5 and V is TRBV18, with D hard to call. The CDR3 sequence is 15 residues long. V was shortened by 2 bases and J by 2 bases, with 10 bases between the two germline ends. From germline, CDR1 is KGHSH and CDR2 LQKENI.

The chain joins TRBV19 to TRBJ2-6, with D possibly TRBD1 on 5 matching bases. The CDR3 has 16 amino acids. Trimming removed 4 bases at V and 1 base at J, with 11 bases between. In germline, CDR1 is LNHDA, CDR2 SQIVND (reference sequence). The CDR3: CASSTGFESGANVLTF. The DNA for the CDR3 is TGTGCCAGTAGTACAGGGTTTGAATCTGGGGCCAACGTCCTGACTTTC.

The rearrangement joins TRBV10-3 to TRBJ2-1; 8 bases are a match to TRBD2. CDR1 is ENHRY and CDR2 is SYGVKD in the germline V gene. This CDR3 is built from 15 residues. The V segment lost 4 bases and the J segment 7 bases; nucleotides outside the gene matches: 9. CDR3 in DNA: TGTGCCATCAGTGTTGGAGCGGGAGCCGTTAATGAGCAGTTCTTC. This sequence encodes CAISVGAGAVNEQFF.

The chain combines TRBV27 with TRBJ1-6; D ambiguous. CDR1 MNHEY and CDR2 SMNVEV come from the germline V gene (reference sequence). Trimming stripped 3 bases from V and 7 bases from J, with 10 bases between. The CDR3 has 14 residues. The CDR3 sequence is CASSLGGLNSPLHF. Here the CDR3 DNA reads TGTGCCAGCAGTTTGGGCGGACTAAATTCACCCCTCCACTTT.

This chain links TRBV3-1 (or the pseudogene TRBV3-2) with TRBJ1-4; D gene unclear. Trimming removed 1 base at V and 8 bases at J, with 11 bases between. CDR1 LGHDT and CDR2 YNNKEL come from the germline V gene (reference sequence). The length of the CDR3 is 14 residues. The CDR3 bases are TGTGCCAGCAGCCAAGGGTTCGGGGTAGAAAAACTGTTTTTT. As protein: CASSQGFGVEKLFF.

The chain joins TRBV28 to TRBJ1-6; tentatively, D is TRBD1 (5 bases). Trimming took 7 bases from V and 0 from J, leaving 16 bases between them. Germline V lookup: CDR1 MDHEN, CDR2 SYDVKM. The CDR3 extends over 17 amino acids. The CDR3 protein is CASMAAGMSSYNSPLHF. CDR3 bases: TGTGCCAGCATGGCGGCAGGGATGAGCTCCTATAATTCACCCCTCCACTTT.

The chain carries TRBV6-5 and TRBJ1-2; a possible D gene is TRBD1 (5 bases). There are 13 residues in the CDR3. In germline, CDR1 is MNHEY, CDR2 SVGAGI. The V end lost 10 bases, the J end lost 6 bases, and 18 bases lay between the germline ends. The DNA for the CDR3 is TGTGCCACTCTTGAAGGGGCGCGTGATGGCTACACCTTC. This codes for CATLEGARDGYTF.

The chain combines TRBV5-1 with TRBJ1-4, with 7 bases identical to TRBD1. The CDR3 sequence is 14 residues long. The junction had 8 bases not matched to a gene; V was cut back by 4 bases and J by 8 bases. Germline loops: CDR1 SGHRS, CDR2 YFSETQ. CDR3 residues: CASSPGTAGEKLFF. Here the CDR3 DNA reads TGCGCCAGCAGCCCCGGGACAGCAGGAGAAAAACTGTTTTTT.

The chain recombines TRBV30 with TRBJ2-7; the match to TRBD1 covers 7 bases. The germline CDR1 and CDR2 sequences are GTSNPN and SVGIG (reference sequence). Trimming at V came to 0 bases and at J to 2 bases, leaving 4 bases not matched to a gene. The CDR3 is 14 residues long. The CDR3 region has the DNA TGTGCCTGGAGTGTAGGGCAGGGGGCCTACGAGCAGTACTTC. Translated: CAWSVGQGAYEQYF.

The V and J genes are TRBV7-2 and TRBJ2-3; 11 nucleotides align to TRBD2. V lost 6 bases to trimming and J lost 0 bases; unmatched junction nucleotides: 2. The germline gives CDR1 SGHTA, CDR2 FQGNSA. The CDR3 covers 15 residues. The chain's CDR3 is CASSRTSGSTDTQYF. DNA of the CDR3: TGTGCCAGCAGTCGGACTAGCGGGAGCACAGATACGCAGTATTTT.

The chain is built from TRBV12-2 and TRBJ2-1; the table calls TRBD2, which could not be checked here. TRBV12-2 is marked as a pseudogene. The CDR3 length is 11 residues. The DNA of the CDR3 is TGTGCAAGTCGCTTACGCAATGAGCAGTTCTTC. Translation: CASRLRNEQFF.

The chain recombines TRBV5-1 with TRBJ2-3; D is possibly TRBD2 (6 bases). This CDR3 spans 15 amino acids. Per germline, CDR1 SGHRS and CDR2 YFSETQ. The V and J ends lost 4 bases and 0 bases respectively, with 12 bases between them. CDR3 nucleotides: TGCGCCAGCAGCAACTCCGGGACTAGCACAGATACGCAGTATTTT. Its protein product is CASSNSGTSTDTQYF.

As to this clone: The sample holds other DNA sequences that translate to the same CDR3. The chain carries TRBV5-1 and TRBJ2-3, with TRBD1 as a possible D gene (5 bases). The CDR3 is made up of 15 amino acids. The germline V gene has CDR1 SGHRS and CDR2 YFSETQ. V was pared by 1 base and J by 3 bases, with 12 bases between. The DNA for the CDR3 is TGCGCCAGCAGCTTGAGGGGTTTTAATACAGATACGCAGTATTTT. It is translated as CASSLRGFNTDTQYF.

The chain is built from TRBV7-6 and TRBJ2-2; 8 bases line up with TRBD1. This CDR3 region has 18 residues. Germline V lookup: CDR1 SGHVS, CDR2 FNYEAQ. V dropped 5 bases and J dropped 2; count of bases not matched to a gene: 13. CDR3 in amino acids: CASSPIRGQTRNTGELFF. The CDR3 nucleotides are TGTGCCAGCAGCCCAATCAGGGGGCAGACGAGAAACACCGGGGAGCTGTTTTTT.

The J gene is TRBJ1-2, the V gene TRBV6-6, with 11 bases aligning to TRBD1. This CDR3 is built from 15 residues. Germline values: CDR1 MNHNY, CDR2 SVGAGI (reference sequence). Trimming removed 5 bases from V and 2 bases from J; junction bases left unmatched: 4. CDR3 sequence (DNA): TGTGCCAGCAGTCGAGGACAGGGGGCAAACTATGGCTACACCTTC. Translated: CASSRGQGANYGYTF.

This chain connects TRBV6-5 to TRBJ1-1; D unclear. V was clipped by 7 bases and J by 2 bases, with 11 bases between them. CDR1 is MNHEY and CDR2 is SVGAGI in the germline V gene. The CDR3 sequence is 13 residues long. DNA for the CDR3: TGTGCCAGCACAAAGAGGGTCAACACTGAAGCTTTCTTT. It encodes CASTKRVNTEAFF.

The chain employs TRBV6-5 and TRBJ2-2, with D tentatively TRBD2 (5 bases). Germline V CDR1 and CDR2: MNHEY, SVGAGI. Trimming pared 6 bases from V and 4 bases from J, leaving 9 bases between. The CDR3 spans 13 residues. CDR3 protein: CASRRTFTGELFF. CDR3 DNA: TGTGCCAGCAGAAGGACTTTCACCGGGGAGCTGTTTTTT.

The V and J genes are TRBV10-3 and TRBJ2-3; TRBD2 might be the D (5 bases). CDR1 is ENHRY, CDR2 SYGVKD, per germline. V lost 3 bases and J lost 10, with 8 bases in between. This CDR3 spans 11 amino acids. This CDR3 reads CAISEGSSQYF. The CDR3 coding sequence is TGTGCCATCAGTGAAGGGAGTTCGCAGTATTTT.

This rearrangement joins TRBV5-1 to TRBJ1-4; TRBD1 might be the D (6 bases). The ends were cut back, 2 bases at V and 16 bases at J, with 18 bases in the middle. The germline V gene encodes CDR1 SGHRS and CDR2 YFSETQ. There are 13 residues in the CDR3. In nucleotides, the CDR3 is TGCGCCAGCAGCTTAGCCCCCAAGGACAGCAGGTTTTTT. This sequence encodes CASSLAPKDSRFF.

The genes are TRBV18 and TRBJ2-7; a weak D match, TRBD1 (5 bases). The CDR3 covers 13 residues. Germline V gene lookup returns CDR1 KGHSH and CDR2 LQKENI. Between the trimmed V and J ends, which lost 1 base and 6 bases, there was a span of 10 bases. Here the CDR3 DNA reads TGTGCCAGCTCACCACTAGATACAGGCGAGCAGTACTTC. Translated, it gives CASSPLDTGEQYF. The whole variable domain, remainder taken from reference TRBV18 and TRBJ2-7, is NAGVMQNPRHLVRRRGQEARLRCSPMKGHSHVYWYRQLPEEGLKFMVYLQKENIIDESGMPKERFSAEFPKEGPSILRIQQVVRGDSAAYFCASSPLDTGEQYFGPGTRLTVT.

In its sample, this clone was seen once. V usage is TRBV7-2 and J usage is TRBJ2-2, with TRBD1 identical over 9 bases. The CDR3 contains 17 residues. Germline V CDR1 and CDR2: SGHTA, FQGNSA. V trimming: 3 bases; J trimming: 0 bases; junction bases outside the gene matches: 5. The CDR3: CASSFPRDRANTGELFF. The CDR3 DNA reads as TGTGCCAGCAGCTTTCCCCGGGACAGGGCGAACACCGGGGAGCTGTTTTTT.

The rearrangement joins TRBV28 to TRBJ1-1; maybe TRBD1 (6 bases). The CDR3 sequence is 15 residues long. V was trimmed by 6 bases and J by 5 bases, leaving 19 bases between them. Per germline, CDR1 MDHEN and CDR2 SYDVKM. For the CDR3, the DNA is TGTGCCAGCAGCCCCGCACAGGGTCGTCGAACTGAAGCTTTCTTT. Amino acid sequence: CASSPAQGRRTEAFF.

The chain is built from TRBV12-3 or TRBV12-4 and TRBJ2-3; possible D gene TRBD2, 6 bases. CDR3 length equals 11 residues. Trimming took 6 bases from V and 8 from J, leaving 9 bases between them. The CDR3 here is CASRSGPTQYF. The CDR3 DNA reads as TGTGCCAGCAGGAGCGGGCCTACGCAGTATTTT.

The chain joins TRBV11-2 to TRBJ1-3, with no clear D. The CDR3 has 14 amino acids. Germline V gives CDR1 SGHAT, CDR2 FQNNGV. The V and J ends lost 6 bases and 1 base respectively, with 10 bases between them. DNA for the CDR3: TGTGCCAGCAGGTTGTCGGTTTCTGGAAACACCATATATTTT. Translation gives CASRLSVSGNTIYF.

Only one count was recorded for this clone. The genes are TRBV19 and TRBJ1-1; 7 positions match TRBD1. The CDR3 sequence is 16 residues long. Germline CDR1 is LNHDA and CDR2 is SQIVND (reference sequence). With 8 bases clipped from V and 1 base from J, the junction kept 13 bases outside the gene matches. CDR3 nucleotide sequence: TGTGCCAGTGAGTATTGGCCCCGGGACAGGAACACTGAAGCTTTCTTT. It translates to CASEYWPRDRNTEAFF.